This T cell receptor beta chain was captured by sequencing in a study of T cell responses to AZD1222 COVID-19 vaccine. Study-wide results and limits: The number of AZD1222 recipients seropositive at baseline was only five to seven.

Notes on this clone: Its antigen is as yet unknown.

This CDR3 has 14 amino acids. V lost 0 bases and J lost 8, with 10 bases in between. The assay was immunoSEQ multiplex PCR, and TCRdb's table has in-frame clones only and misses some. Of some 150,000 clones in the sample, roughly 94% were seen once. This chain joins TRBV23-1 and TRBJ2-2; D uncertain. TRBV23-1 qualifies as an ORF whose function is uncertain. The sequence was obtained from an adult in good health. Sequenced here: peripheral blood, sampled on day 0 of MenACWY control vaccination. This CDR3 reads CASSQSPSLGELFF. CDR3 DNA: TGCGCCAGCAGTCAATCCCCCAGCCTTGGGGAGCTGTTTTTT.